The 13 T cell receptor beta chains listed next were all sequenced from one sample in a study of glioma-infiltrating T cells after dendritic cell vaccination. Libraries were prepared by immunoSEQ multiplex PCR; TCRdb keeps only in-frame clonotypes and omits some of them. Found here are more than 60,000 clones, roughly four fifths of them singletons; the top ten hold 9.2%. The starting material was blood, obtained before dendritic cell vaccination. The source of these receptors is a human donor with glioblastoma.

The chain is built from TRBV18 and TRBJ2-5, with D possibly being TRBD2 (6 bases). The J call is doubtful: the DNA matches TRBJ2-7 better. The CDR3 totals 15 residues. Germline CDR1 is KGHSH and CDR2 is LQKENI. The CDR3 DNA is TGTGCCAGCTCACCGGGACTCCGAGCCTCCTACGAGCAGTACTTC. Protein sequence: CASSPGLRASYEQYF.

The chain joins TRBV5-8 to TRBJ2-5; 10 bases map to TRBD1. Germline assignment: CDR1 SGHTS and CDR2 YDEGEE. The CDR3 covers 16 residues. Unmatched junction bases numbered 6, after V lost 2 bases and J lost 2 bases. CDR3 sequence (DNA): TGTGCCAGCAGCTTCGGACAGGGGGTTTGGCAAGAGACCCAGTACTTC. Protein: CASSFGQGVWQETQYF.

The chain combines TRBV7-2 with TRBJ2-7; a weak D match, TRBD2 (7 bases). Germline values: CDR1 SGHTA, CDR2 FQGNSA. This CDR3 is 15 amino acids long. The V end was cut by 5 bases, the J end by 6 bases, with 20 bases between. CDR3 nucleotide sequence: TGTGCCAGCAGCGTACCTCCGTGGGGGGGCATCGAGCAGTACTTC. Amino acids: CASSVPPWGGIEQYF.

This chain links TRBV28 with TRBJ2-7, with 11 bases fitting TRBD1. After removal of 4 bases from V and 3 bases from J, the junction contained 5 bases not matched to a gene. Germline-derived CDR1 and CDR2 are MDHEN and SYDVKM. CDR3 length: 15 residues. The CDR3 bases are TGTGCCAGCAGTTCTGGACAGGGGGCCCTCTACGAGCAGTACTTC. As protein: CASSSGQGALYEQYF.

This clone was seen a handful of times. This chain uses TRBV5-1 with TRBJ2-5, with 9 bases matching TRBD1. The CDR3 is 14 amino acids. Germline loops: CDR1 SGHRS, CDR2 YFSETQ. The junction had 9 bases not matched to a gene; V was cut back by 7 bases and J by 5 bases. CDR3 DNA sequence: TGCGCCAGCGCCACCCGGGACAGGGCGGAGACCCAGTACTTC. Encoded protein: CASATRDRAETQYF.

The CDR3 bases are TGCGCCAGCAGCTTCGGATCAGGGGGCTACGAGCAGTACTTC. Translated, it gives CASSFGSGGYEQYF. The chain links TRBV5-1 to TRBJ2-7; TRBD1 matches at 7 bases. CDR1 and CDR2 (germline): SGHRS, YFSETQ. The CDR3 runs 14 residues. The trim removed 2 bases at V and 3 bases at J, leaving 5 bases unmatched.

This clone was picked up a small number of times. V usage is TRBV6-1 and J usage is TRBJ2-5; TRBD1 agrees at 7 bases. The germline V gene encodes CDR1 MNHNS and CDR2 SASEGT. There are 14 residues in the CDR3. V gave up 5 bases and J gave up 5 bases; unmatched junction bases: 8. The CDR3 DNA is TGTGCCAGCAGTAAGGGGGCCGCCAGGGAGACCCAGTACTTC. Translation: CASSKGAARETQYF.

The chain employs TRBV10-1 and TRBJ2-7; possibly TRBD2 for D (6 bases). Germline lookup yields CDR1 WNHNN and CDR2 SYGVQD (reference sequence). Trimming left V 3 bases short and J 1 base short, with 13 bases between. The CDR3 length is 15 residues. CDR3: CASSEGLGGSYEQYF. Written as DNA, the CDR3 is TGCGCCAGCAGTGAAGGCCTGGGAGGATCCTACGAGCAGTACTTC.

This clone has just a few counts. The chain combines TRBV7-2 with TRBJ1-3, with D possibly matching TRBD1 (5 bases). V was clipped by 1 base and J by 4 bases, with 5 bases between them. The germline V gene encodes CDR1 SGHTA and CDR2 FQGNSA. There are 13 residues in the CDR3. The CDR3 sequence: CASSLGTGNTIYF. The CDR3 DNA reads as TGTGCCAGCAGCTTAGGGACAGGAAACACCATATATTTT.

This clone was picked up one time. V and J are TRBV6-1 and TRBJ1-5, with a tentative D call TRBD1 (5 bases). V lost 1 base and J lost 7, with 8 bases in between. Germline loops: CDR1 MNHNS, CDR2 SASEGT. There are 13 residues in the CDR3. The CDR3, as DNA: TGTGCCAGCAGTGAAGGGGGCAGGCAGCCCCAGCATTTT. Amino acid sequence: CASSEGGRQPQHF.

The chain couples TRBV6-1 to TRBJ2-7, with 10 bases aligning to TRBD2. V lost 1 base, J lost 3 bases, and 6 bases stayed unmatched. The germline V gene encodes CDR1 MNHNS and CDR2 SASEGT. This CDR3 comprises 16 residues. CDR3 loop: CASSEGYSGGYYEQYF. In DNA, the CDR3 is TGTGCCAGCAGTGAAGGGTATAGCGGGGGGTACTACGAGCAGTACTTC.

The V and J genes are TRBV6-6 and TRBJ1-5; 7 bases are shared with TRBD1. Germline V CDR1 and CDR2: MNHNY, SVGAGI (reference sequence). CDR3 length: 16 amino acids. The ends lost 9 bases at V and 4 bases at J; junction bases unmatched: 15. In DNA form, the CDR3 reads TGTGCCAGTTCCTACCCGGTGTCAGGGGGGAATCAGCCCCAGCATTTT. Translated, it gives CASSYPVSGGNQPQHF.

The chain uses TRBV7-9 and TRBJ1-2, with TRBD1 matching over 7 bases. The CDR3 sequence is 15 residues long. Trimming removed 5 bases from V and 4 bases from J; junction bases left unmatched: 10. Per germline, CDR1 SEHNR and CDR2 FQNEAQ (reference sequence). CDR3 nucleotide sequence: TGTGCCAGCAGCCCCAACACAGGGGAAGGCTATGGCTACACCTTC. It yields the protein CASSPNTGEGYGYTF.